A selection of T cell receptor beta chains follows, all from one sample in a study of identical twins. TCRdb itself ran the 5' RACE reads through MiXCR, one entry per CDR3 protein. The sample consists of a few hundred thousand distinct CDR3 sequences, nearly 10% of them appearing once. These same records also appear under a second study, on yellow fever vaccine responses in identical twins.

The material sequenced was PBMCs. These receptors all come from a woman younger than 30 in good health. Each CDR3 is given with its conserved first and last residue. Fields, in order: D gene, V gene, J gene, clone size, CDR3 protein, CDR3 DNA. The D gene is left open where the match is weak. A clone size is listed for some rows: how often the clone was seen (once, few, many), or a class if it is expanded.

>NA|TRBV7-8|TRBJ2-1|NA
CASRPGVETEQFF
TGTGCCAGCAGGCCGGGAGTAGAAACTGAGCAGTTCTTC
>TRBD2|TRBV2|TRBJ2-5|few
CASSSPGLVRVQETQYF
TGTGCCAGCAGCTCACCGGGACTAGTAAGAGTCCAAGAGACCCAGTACTTC
>NA|TRBV5-1|TRBJ2-3|many
CASSLDTGFSTDTQYF
TGCGCCAGCAGCTTGGATACAGGGTTCAGCACAGATACGCAGTATTTT
>TRBD2|TRBV7-3|TRBJ2-1|few
CASSFSGGNYNEQFF
TGTGCCAGCAGCTTTAGCGGGGGGAACTACAATGAGCAGTTCTTC
>NA|TRBV5-1|TRBJ1-2|many
CASSFNREPTSGYTF
TGCGCCAGCAGCTTCAACAGGGAACCAACGTCGGGCTACACCTTC
>NA|TRBV4-1|TRBJ2-3|NA
CASSQDHIPQYF
TGCGCCAGCAGCCAAGATCACATTCCGCAGTATTTT
>TRBD1|TRBV18|TRBJ2-5|NA
CASSPYRSGQGEETQYF
TGTGCCAGCTCACCCTATAGATCGGGACAGGGGGAAGAGACCCAGTACTTC
>NA|TRBV5-1|TRBJ1-2|many
CASSPDGTYGYTF
TGCGCCAGCAGCCCGGACGGAACCTATGGCTACACCTTC
>TRBD2|TRBV28|TRBJ2-3|many
CASGSGGNRDTQYF
TGTGCCAGCGGGTCCGGGGGGAATCGAGATACGCAGTATTTT
>NA|TRBV19|TRBJ2-5|NA
CASSLEGRGYQETQYF
TGTGCCAGTAGTCTTGAGGGTAGGGGGTACCAAGAGACCCAGTACTTC
>NA|TRBV6-2/TRBV6-3|TRBJ2-3|NA
CASSGDRTAYF
TGTGCCAGCAGCGGCGACCGTACCGCCTATTTT
>NA|TRBV20-1|TRBJ1-2|few
CSASDTARGIVYGYTF
TGCAGTGCTAGTGATACCGCCAGGGGAATCGTCTATGGCTACACCTTC
>NA|TRBV7-9|TRBJ2-3|NA
CASSPRDVTDTQYF
TGTGCCAGCAGCCCGCGGGACGTCACAGATACGCAGTATTTT
>NA|TRBV4-2|TRBJ2-1|few
CASSPRRTENEQFF
TGTGCCAGCAGCCCCCGCCGAACAGAGAATGAGCAGTTCTTC
>NA|TRBV7-9|TRBJ1-2|few
CASSLDVRPSGGYTF
TGTGCCAGCAGCTTAGATGTAAGGCCGTCGGGCGGCTACACCTTC
>TRBD2|TRBV11-2|TRBJ2-2|few
CASSDGTSGTILGELFF
TGTGCCAGCAGCGACGGGACTAGCGGGACCATACTGGGGGAGCTGTTTTTT
>TRBD2|TRBV4-1|TRBJ2-5|NA
CASSLNIGGIETQYF
TGCGCCAGCAGCCTCAACATCGGGGGGATAGAGACCCAGTACTTC
>NA|TRBV29-1|TRBJ2-7|NA
CSVEVLLGAREQYF
TGCAGCGTTGAAGTACTATTGGGGGCGCGAGAGCAGTACTTC
>TRBD1|TRBV24-1|TRBJ2-7|once
CATSAGQGSYEQYF
TGTGCCACCAGTGCCGGACAGGGCTCCTACGAGCAGTACTTC
>NA|TRBV20-1|TRBJ2-2|NA
CSAKRASTNTGELFF
TGCAGTGCTAAAAGGGCGTCAACAAACACCGGGGAGCTGTTTTTT
>TRBD2|TRBV25-1|TRBJ2-7|NA
CASKGGNYHEQYF
TGTGCCAGCAAGGGAGGGAACTATCACGAGCAGTACTTC
>TRBD1|TRBV7-9|TRBJ2-7|few
CASSVSSGTVREQYF
TGTGCCAGCAGCGTCTCATCCGGGACAGTGAGGGAGCAGTACTTC
>TRBD2|TRBV4-2|TRBJ2-1|NA
CASSQGGLALGNEQFF
TGTGCCAGCAGCCAAGGGGGACTAGCTTTAGGCAATGAGCAGTTCTTC
>NA|TRBV12-3/TRBV12-4|TRBJ1-6|many
CASSRSLGASYNSPLHF
TGTGCCAGCAGTCGGTCCCTAGGGGCCTCCTATAATTCACCCCTCCACTTT
>NA|TRBV12-3/TRBV12-4|TRBJ1-5|many
CASSFRYRGGNQPQHF
TGTGCCAGCAGTTTTCGGTATCGGGGCGGCAATCAGCCCCAGCATTTT
>NA|TRBV20-1|TRBJ2-7|NA
CSAITPGLTLSEQYF
TGCAGTGCTATCACCCCGGGACTTACCTTGAGCGAGCAGTACTTC